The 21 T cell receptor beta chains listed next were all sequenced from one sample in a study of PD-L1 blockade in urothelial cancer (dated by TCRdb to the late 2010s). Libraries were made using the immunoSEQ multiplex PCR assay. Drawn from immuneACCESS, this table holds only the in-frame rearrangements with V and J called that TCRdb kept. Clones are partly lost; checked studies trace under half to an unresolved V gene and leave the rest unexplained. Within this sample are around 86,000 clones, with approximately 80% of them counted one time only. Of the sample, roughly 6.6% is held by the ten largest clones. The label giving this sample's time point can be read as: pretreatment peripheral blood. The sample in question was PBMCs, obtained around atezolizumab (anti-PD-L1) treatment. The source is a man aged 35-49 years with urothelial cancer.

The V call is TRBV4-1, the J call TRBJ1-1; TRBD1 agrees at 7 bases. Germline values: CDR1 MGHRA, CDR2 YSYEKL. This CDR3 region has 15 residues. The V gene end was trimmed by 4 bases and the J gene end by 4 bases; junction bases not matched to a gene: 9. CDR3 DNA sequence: TGCGCCAGCAGCCCCCCCGACAGGGCGGGCACTGAAGCTTTCTTT. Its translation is CASSPPDRAGTEAFF.

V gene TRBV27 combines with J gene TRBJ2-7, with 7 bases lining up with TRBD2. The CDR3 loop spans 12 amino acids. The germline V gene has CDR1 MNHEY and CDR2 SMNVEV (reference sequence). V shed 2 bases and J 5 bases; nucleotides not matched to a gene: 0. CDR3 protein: CASSLGGDEQYF. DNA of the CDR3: TGTGCCAGCAGTTTAGGGGGGGACGAGCAGTACTTC.

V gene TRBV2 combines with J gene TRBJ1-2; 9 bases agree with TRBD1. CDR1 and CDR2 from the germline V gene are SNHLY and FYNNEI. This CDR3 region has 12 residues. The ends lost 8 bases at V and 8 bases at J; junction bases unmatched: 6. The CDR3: CASDRGAEGYTF. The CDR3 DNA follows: TGTGCCAGCGACAGGGGGGCGGAGGGCTACACCTTC. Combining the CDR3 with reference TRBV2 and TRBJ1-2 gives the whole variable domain EPEVTQTPSHQVTQMGQEVILRCVPISNHLYFYWYRQILGQKVEFLVSFYNNEISEKSEIFDDQFSVERPDGSNFTLKIRSTKLEDSAMYFCASDRGAEGYTFGSGTRLTVV.

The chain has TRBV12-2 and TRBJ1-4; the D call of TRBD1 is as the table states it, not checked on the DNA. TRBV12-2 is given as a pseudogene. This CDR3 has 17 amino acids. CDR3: CASRLSLQGAEGEKLFF. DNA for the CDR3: TGTGCAAGTCGCTTATCCCTACAGGGGGCTGAAGGTGAAAAACTGTTTTTT.

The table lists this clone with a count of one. DNA of the CDR3: TGTGCCAGCAGTAACAGGGGGCGCACAGATACGCAGTATTTT. This gives the protein CASSNRGRTDTQYF. The V gene is TRBV5-6, the J gene TRBJ2-3; TRBD1 matches 9 bases. The CDR3 contains 14 residues. V lost 5 bases to trimming and J lost 1 base; unmatched junction nucleotides: 2. Germline values: CDR1 SGHDT, CDR2 YYEEEE.

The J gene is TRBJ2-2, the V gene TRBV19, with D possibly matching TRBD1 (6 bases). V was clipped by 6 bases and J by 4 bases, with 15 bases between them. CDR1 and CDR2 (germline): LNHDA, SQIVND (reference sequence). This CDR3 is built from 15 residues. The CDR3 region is CASSKRRQATGELFF. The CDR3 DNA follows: TGTGCCAGTAGCAAACGAAGACAGGCCACCGGGGAGCTGTTTTTT. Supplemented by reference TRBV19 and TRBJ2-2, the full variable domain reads DGGITQSPKYLFRKEGQNVTLSCEQNLNHDAMYWYRQDPGQGLRLIYYSQIVNDFQKGDIAEGYSVSREKKESFPLTVTSAQKNPTAFYLCASSKRRQATGELFFGEGSRLTVL.

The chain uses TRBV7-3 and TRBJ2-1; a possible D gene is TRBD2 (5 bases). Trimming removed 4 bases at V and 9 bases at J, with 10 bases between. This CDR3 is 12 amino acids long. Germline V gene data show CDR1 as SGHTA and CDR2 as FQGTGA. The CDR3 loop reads CASSYNRGEQFF. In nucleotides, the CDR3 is TGTGCCAGCAGCTATAACCGGGGTGAGCAGTTCTTC.

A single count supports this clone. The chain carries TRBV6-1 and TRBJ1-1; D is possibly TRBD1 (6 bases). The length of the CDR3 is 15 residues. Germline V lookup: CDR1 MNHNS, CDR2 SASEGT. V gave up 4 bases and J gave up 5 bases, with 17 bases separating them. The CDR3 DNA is TGTGCCAGCAGTGCCACGACAGGTTTTTTGACTGAAGCTTTCTTT. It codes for CASSATTGFLTEAFF.

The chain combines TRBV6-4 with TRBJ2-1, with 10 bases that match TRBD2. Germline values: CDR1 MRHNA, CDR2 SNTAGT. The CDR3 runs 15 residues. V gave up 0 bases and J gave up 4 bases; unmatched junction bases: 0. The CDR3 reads CASSDSAGGYNEQFF. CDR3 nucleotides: TGTGCCAGCAGTGACTCAGCGGGAGGGTACAATGAGCAGTTCTTC.

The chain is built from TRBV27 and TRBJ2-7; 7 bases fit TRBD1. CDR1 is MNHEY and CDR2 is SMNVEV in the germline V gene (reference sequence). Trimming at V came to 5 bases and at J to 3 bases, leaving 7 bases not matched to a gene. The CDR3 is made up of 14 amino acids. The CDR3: CASSRTTGVYEQYF. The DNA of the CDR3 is TGTGCCAGCAGTCGAACTACAGGGGTCTACGAGCAGTACTTC.

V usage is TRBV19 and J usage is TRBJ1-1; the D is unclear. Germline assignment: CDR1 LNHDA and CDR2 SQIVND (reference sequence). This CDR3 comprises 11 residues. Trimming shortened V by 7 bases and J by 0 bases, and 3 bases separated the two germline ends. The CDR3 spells CASTMNTEAFF. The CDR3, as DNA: TGTGCCAGTACTATGAACACTGAAGCTTTCTTT. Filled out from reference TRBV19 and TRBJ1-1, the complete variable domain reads DGGITQSPKYLFRKEGQNVTLSCEQNLNHDAMYWYRQDPGQGLRLIYYSQIVNDFQKGDIAEGYSVSREKKESFPLTVTSAQKNPTAFYLCASTMNTEAFFGQGTRLTVV.

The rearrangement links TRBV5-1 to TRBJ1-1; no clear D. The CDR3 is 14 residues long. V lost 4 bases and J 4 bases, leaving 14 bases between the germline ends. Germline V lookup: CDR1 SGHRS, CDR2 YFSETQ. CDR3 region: CASSPKAGSTEAFF. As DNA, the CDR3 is TGCGCCAGCAGCCCCAAAGCGGGTAGCACTGAAGCTTTCTTT. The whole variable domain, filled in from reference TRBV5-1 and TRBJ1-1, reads KAGVTQTPRYLIKTRGQQVTLSCSPISGHRSVSWYQQTPGQGLQFLFEYFSETQRNKGNFPGRFSGRQFSNSRSEMNVSTLELGDSALYLCASSPKAGSTEAFFGQGTRLTVV.

CDR3 DNA sequence: TGTGCCAGCAGCGGCCGGGACAGGGTGCAAGAGACCCAGTACTTC. Translation: CASSGRDRVQETQYF. This rearrangement joins TRBV9 to TRBJ2-5; 9 positions match TRBD1. Germline trimming cut 3 bases from V and 2 bases from J; bases unmatched to any gene: 5. The CDR3 covers 15 residues. Germline V lookup: CDR1 SGDLS, CDR2 YYNGEE.

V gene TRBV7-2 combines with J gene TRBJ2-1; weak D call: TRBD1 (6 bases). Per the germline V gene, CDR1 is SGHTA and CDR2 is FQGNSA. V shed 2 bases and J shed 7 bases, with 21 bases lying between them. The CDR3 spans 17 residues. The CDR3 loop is CASSLTRNTGWWNEQFF. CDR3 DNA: TGTGCCAGCAGCTTAACGAGAAACACAGGGTGGTGGAATGAGCAGTTCTTC. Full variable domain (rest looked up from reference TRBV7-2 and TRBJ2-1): GAGVSQSPSNKVTEKGKDVELRCDPISGHTALYWYRQSLGQGLEFLIYFQGNSAPDKSGLPSDRFSAERTGGSVSTLTIQRTQQEDSAVYLCASSLTRNTGWWNEQFFGPGTRLTVL.

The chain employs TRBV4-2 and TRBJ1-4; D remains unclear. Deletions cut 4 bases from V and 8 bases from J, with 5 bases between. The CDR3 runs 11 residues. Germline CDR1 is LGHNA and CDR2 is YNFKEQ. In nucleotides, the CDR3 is TGTGCCAGCAGCCCCACAGAAAAACTGTTTTTT. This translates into CASSPTEKLFF.

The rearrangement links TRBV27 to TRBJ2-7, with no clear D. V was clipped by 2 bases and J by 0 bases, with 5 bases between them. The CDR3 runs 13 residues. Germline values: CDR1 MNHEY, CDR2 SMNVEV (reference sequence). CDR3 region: CASSLQASYEQYF. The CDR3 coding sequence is TGTGCCAGCAGTTTACAAGCCTCCTACGAGCAGTACTTC.

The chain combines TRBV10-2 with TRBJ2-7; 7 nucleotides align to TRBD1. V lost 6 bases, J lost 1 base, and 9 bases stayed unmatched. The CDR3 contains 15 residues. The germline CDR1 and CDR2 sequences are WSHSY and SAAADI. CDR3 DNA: TGCGCCAGCAGATCCGACAGGGACGTATCCTACGAGCAGTACTTC. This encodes CASRSDRDVSYEQYF.

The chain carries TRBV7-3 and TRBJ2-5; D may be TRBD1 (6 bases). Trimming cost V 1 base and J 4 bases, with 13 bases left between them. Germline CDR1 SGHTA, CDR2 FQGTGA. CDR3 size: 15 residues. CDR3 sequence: CASSLMGAPSETQYF. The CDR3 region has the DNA TGTGCCAGCAGCTTAATGGGGGCCCCCTCAGAGACCCAGTACTTC.

The CDR3 spells CASSLRGSPWGYTF. DNA of the CDR3: TGTGCCAGCAGTTTGAGGGGGTCCCCCTGGGGCTACACCTTC. The chain links TRBV28 to TRBJ1-2, with D possibly matching TRBD1 (6 bases). This CDR3 contains 14 residues. V lost 3 bases and J lost 8, with 16 bases in between. Per germline, CDR1 MDHEN and CDR2 SYDVKM.

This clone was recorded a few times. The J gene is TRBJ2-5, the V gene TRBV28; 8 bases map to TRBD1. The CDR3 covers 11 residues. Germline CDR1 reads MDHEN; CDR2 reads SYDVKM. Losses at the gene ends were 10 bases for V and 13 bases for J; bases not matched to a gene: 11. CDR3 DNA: TGTGCCACCATCGACAGGGGAAGAACGTACTTC. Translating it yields CATIDRGRTYF. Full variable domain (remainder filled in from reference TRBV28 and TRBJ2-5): DVKVTQSSRYLVKRTGEKVFLECVQDMDHENMFWYRQDPGLGLRLIYFSYDVKMKEKGDIPEGYSVSREKKERFSLILESASTNQTSMYLCATIDRGRTYFGPGTRLLVL.

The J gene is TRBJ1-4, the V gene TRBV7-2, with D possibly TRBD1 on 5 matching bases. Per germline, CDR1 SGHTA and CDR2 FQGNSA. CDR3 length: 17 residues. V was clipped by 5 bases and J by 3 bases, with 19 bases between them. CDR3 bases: TGTGCCAGCAGCGCCTTGGGGGGTACGGGATCTAATGAAAAACTGTTTTTT. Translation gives CASSALGGTGSNEKLFF.